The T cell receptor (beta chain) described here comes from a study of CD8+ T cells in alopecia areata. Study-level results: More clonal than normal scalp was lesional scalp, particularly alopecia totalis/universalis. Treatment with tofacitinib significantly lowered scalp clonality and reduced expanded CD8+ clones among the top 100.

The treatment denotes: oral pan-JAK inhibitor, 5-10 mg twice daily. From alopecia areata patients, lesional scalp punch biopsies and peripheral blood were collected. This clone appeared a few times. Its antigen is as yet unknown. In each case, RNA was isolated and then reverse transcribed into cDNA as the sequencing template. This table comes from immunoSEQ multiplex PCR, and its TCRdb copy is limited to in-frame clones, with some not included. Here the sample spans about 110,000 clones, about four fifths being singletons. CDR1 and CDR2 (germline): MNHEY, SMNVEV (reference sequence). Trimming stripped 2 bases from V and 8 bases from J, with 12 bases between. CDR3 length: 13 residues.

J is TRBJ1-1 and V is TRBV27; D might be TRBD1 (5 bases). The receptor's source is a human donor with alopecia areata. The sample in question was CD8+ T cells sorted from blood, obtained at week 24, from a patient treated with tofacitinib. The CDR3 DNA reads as TGTGCCAGCAGTTTACCGGACAACGGGGAAGCTTTCTTT. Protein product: CASSLPDNGEAFF.